This entry lists 23 T cell receptor beta chains sequenced from one sample in a study of beta chain features in type 1 diabetes. Expressed TCRB transcripts were sequenced because the isolated RNA had all been reverse transcribed beforehand. Clones were read by immunoSEQ multiplex PCR, and TCRdb kept only the in-frame ones, dropping some. The data show around 160,000 clones, with under 60% seen just once and under 0.5% held by the top ten. Sequencing was done on a sample of Tregs from blood. The receptor source for this set is a man aged 18 to 29 in good health.

This clone was seen a handful of times. The chain uses TRBV7-9 and TRBJ2-1; 7 bases are a match to TRBD2. This CDR3 contains 14 residues. Trimming cost V 5 bases and J 10 bases; bases outside gene matches: 11. CDR1 SEHNR and CDR2 FQNEAQ come from the germline V gene (reference sequence). The CDR3 nucleotides read TGTGCCAGCAGCCCATGGACTAGTTCGTGGGAGCAGTTCTTC. It translates to CASSPWTSSWEQFF.

This chain joins TRBV28 and TRBJ2-1; 8 nucleotides line up with TRBD2. The junction had 6 bases not matched to a gene; V was cut back by 3 bases and J by 2 bases. Germline assignment: CDR1 MDHEN and CDR2 SYDVKM. CDR3 length: 16 residues. The CDR3 spells CASSFTSGGTYNEQFF. CDR3 DNA: TGTGCCAGCAGTTTTACCAGCGGGGGCACCTACAATGAGCAGTTCTTC.

This sequence joins TRBV7-3 and TRBJ2-1, with 8 nucleotides matching TRBD2. Germline-derived CDR1 and CDR2 are SGHTA and FQGTGA. V lost 4 bases to trimming and J lost 1 base; unmatched junction nucleotides: 6. This CDR3 comprises 16 residues. Here the CDR3 reads CASSSQSGGSYNEQFF. The CDR3 DNA reads TGTGCCAGCAGCTCCCAAAGCGGGGGATCCTACAATGAGCAGTTCTTC.

This clone was detected a few times. The rearrangement links TRBV7-8 to TRBJ1-2; D might be TRBD1 (6 bases). The CDR3 extends over 13 amino acids. Between the trimmed V and J ends, which lost 5 bases and 9 bases, there was a span of 16 bases. The germline gives CDR1 SGHVS, CDR2 FQNEAQ. The DNA for the CDR3 is TGTGCCAGCAGCCCCACAGGGTGGCTTAGCTACACCTTC. Protein: CASSPTGWLSYTF.

This chain links TRBV5-4 with TRBJ1-1, with 7 nucleotides matching TRBD1. The V gene's germline CDR1 is SGHNT and CDR2 YYREEE (reference sequence). With V trimmed by 3 bases and J by 4 bases, 12 bases remained unmatched. The CDR3 has 16 residues. The chain's CDR3 is CASSSQATGAATEAFF. The CDR3 nucleotides are TGTGCCAGCAGCTCACAAGCTACAGGGGCGGCCACTGAAGCTTTCTTT.

The J gene is TRBJ2-3, the V gene TRBV10-2; maybe TRBD2 (6 bases). V lost 7 bases and J lost 0, with 17 bases in between. The germline V gene has CDR1 WSHSY and CDR2 SAAADI. The CDR3 length is 16 residues. CDR3: CASTLPGVESTDTQYF. For the CDR3, the DNA is TGCGCCAGCACCCTACCGGGAGTCGAGAGCACAGATACGCAGTATTTT.

Only a few counts were recorded for this clone. V gene TRBV30 combines with J gene TRBJ2-7; perhaps TRBD1 as D (5 bases). The germline gives CDR1 GTSNPN, CDR2 SVGIG (reference sequence). The length of the CDR3 is 12 residues. V dropped 7 bases and J dropped 4 bases, with 14 bases sitting between them. For the CDR3, the DNA is TGTGCCTCCTCTAGGGGTTCGTACGAGCAGTACTTC. The encoded protein is CASSRGSYEQYF.

CDR3 sequence (DNA): TGTGCCAGCAGTCGGTTGGAGGGGATCTACGAGCAGTACTTC. This sequence encodes CASSRLEGIYEQYF. The chain uses TRBV27 and TRBJ2-7, with a weak D call TRBD2 (6 bases). Germline V gives CDR1 MNHEY, CDR2 SMNVEV (reference sequence). V shed 5 bases and J shed 3 bases, with 14 bases lying between them. The CDR3 covers 14 residues.

This clone appeared once. The V and J genes are TRBV10-2 and TRBJ2-5, with 10 bases identical to TRBD2. Near its end, the DNA agrees better with TRBJ2-7, so the J call may be wrong. The CDR3 has 13 residues. CDR1 is WSHSY and CDR2 is SAAADI in the germline V gene. The CDR3 loop is CASRLAGGYEQYF. The CDR3 nucleotides read TGCGCCAGCAGGTTAGCGGGGGGCTACGAGCAGTACTTC.

The chain couples TRBV4-2 to TRBJ2-1; 12 bases match TRBD2. The ends lost 4 bases at V and 4 bases at J; junction bases unmatched: 5. This CDR3 is 16 amino acids long. CDR1 is LGHNA and CDR2 is YNFKEQ in the germline V gene. The CDR3 nucleotides are TGTGCCAGCAGCCCCCGGGGACTAGCGGGTTACAATGAGCAGTTCTTC. This gives the protein CASSPRGLAGYNEQFF.

The rearrangement joins TRBV19 to TRBJ2-7; perhaps TRBD1 as D (7 bases). With 1 base removed from V and 4 bases from J, the gap between germline ends came to 14 bases. CDR1 and CDR2 (germline): LNHDA, SQIVND (reference sequence). The CDR3 is 15 residues long. CDR3 protein: CASSIGQGGLYEQYF. CDR3 DNA: TGTGCCAGTAGTATAGGACAGGGAGGCCTTTACGAGCAGTACTTC.

This clone was counted only a few times. The genes are TRBV14 and TRBJ2-3, with 10 nucleotides matching TRBD2. The CDR3 sequence is 16 residues long. J gave up 1 base and V 4 bases, and 5 bases lay outside the gene matches. Germline CDR1 and CDR2: SGHDN and FVKESK. CDR3 loop: CASSPLAGAGTDTQYF. CDR3 DNA sequence: TGTGCCAGCAGCCCCCTAGCGGGGGCGGGCACAGATACGCAGTATTTT.

V usage is TRBV2 and J usage is TRBJ1-4, with D perhaps TRBD1 (6 bases). Germline V gene lookup returns CDR1 SNHLY and CDR2 FYNNEI. The CDR3 spans 14 residues. V gave up 4 bases and J gave up 7 bases, with 13 bases separating them. The DNA of the CDR3 is TGTGCCAGCAGTGGACAGGCAATGGGTGAAAAACTGTTTTTT. This sequence encodes CASSGQAMGEKLFF.

The chain carries TRBV6-5 and TRBJ2-3; D gene uncertain. CDR3 length: 11 amino acids. The germline V gene has CDR1 MNHEY and CDR2 SVGAGI. The germline V and J ends were trimmed by 5 bases and 6 bases, with 6 bases remaining between them. Here the CDR3 reads CASSQSDTQYF. CDR3 in DNA: TGTGCCAGCAGTCAGTCTGATACGCAGTATTTT.

The V and J genes are TRBV6-5 and TRBJ2-1; D is unresolved. Trimming took 5 bases from V and 8 from J, leaving 13 bases between them. Germline V lookup: CDR1 MNHEY, CDR2 SVGAGI. The CDR3 has 13 residues. The DNA for the CDR3 is TGTGCCAGCAGTCGTACAGTTTACGATGAGCAGTTCTTC. Translated: CASSRTVYDEQFF.

The chain combines TRBV30 with TRBJ2-1; 7 nucleotides line up with TRBD2. The CDR3 is 14 residues long. With 3 bases clipped from V and 8 bases from J, the junction kept 10 bases outside the gene matches. Germline loops: CDR1 GTSNPN, CDR2 SVGIG (reference sequence). CDR3 sequence: CAWRAAGRRHEQFF. CDR3 nucleotide sequence: TGTGCCTGGAGAGCAGCGGGGAGACGCCATGAGCAGTTCTTC.

V usage is TRBV7-9 and J usage is TRBJ2-7; TRBD2 matches 13 bases. Trimming cost V 5 bases and J 5 bases; bases outside gene matches: 6. This CDR3 has 15 amino acids. Germline V gene sequence: CDR1 SEHNR, CDR2 FQNEAQ (reference sequence). Here the CDR3 reads CASSGRLAGGDEQYF. CDR3 bases: TGTGCCAGCAGCGGAAGACTAGCGGGGGGTGACGAGCAGTACTTC.

This chain joins TRBV5-1 and TRBJ2-5; the D gene is possibly TRBD1 (6 bases). This CDR3 is built from 14 residues. CDR1 and CDR2 from the germline V gene are SGHRS and YFSETQ. V lost 4 bases and J 3 bases, leaving 13 bases between the germline ends. For the CDR3, the DNA is TGCGCCAGCAGCCCTGCCAGGGGAGAAGAGACCCAGTACTTC. As protein: CASSPARGEETQYF.

This clone was seen a handful of times. This rearrangement joins TRBV19 to TRBJ2-4; possibly TRBD1 for D (6 bases). The germline V gene encodes CDR1 LNHDA and CDR2 SQIVND (reference sequence). Trimming took off 6 bases at V and 1 base at J, with 16 bases between the two ends. This CDR3 is 16 amino acids long. The CDR3 DNA follows: TGTGCCAGTAGCCCTTCAGGGGCCGGGGCCAAAAACATTCAGTACTTC. Amino acid sequence: CASSPSGAGAKNIQYF.

The V and J genes are TRBV7-8 and TRBJ2-3, with D perhaps TRBD1 (6 bases). V lost 5 bases and J lost 1, with 19 bases in between. Germline CDR1 reads SGHVS; CDR2 reads FQNEAQ. The CDR3 spans 17 residues. Here the CDR3 reads CASSLRRQVLGTDTQYF. In nucleotides, the CDR3 is TGTGCCAGCAGCCTACGCCGACAGGTTCTCGGCACAGATACGCAGTATTTT.

The V and J genes are TRBV7-2 and TRBJ2-1; D perhaps matches TRBD1 (6 bases). The V end lost 1 base, the J end lost 5 bases, and 9 bases lay between the germline ends. Germline CDR1 is SGHTA and CDR2 is FQGNSA. CDR3 length equals 14 residues. CDR3 bases: TGTGCCAGCAGCTTAGGGACAGAGAACAATGAGCAGTTCTTC. This encodes CASSLGTENNEQFF.

The rearrangement links TRBV7-2 to TRBJ2-5; TRBD2 matches 11 bases. V was pared by 2 bases and J by 7 bases, with 6 bases of the junction left unmatched. Per germline, CDR1 SGHTA and CDR2 FQGNSA. This CDR3 comprises 15 residues. The CDR3 sequence: CASSLQRLAGRTQYF. Here the CDR3 DNA reads TGTGCCAGCAGCTTACAGCGACTAGCGGGGCGGACCCAGTACTTC. Based on the CDR3 plus reference TRBV7-2 and TRBJ2-5, the full variable domain is GAGVSQSPSNKVTEKGKDVELRCDPISGHTALYWYRQSLGQGLEFLIYFQGNSAPDKSGLPSDRFSAERTGGSVSTLTIQRTQQEDSAVYLCASSLQRLAGRTQYFGPGTRLLVL.

The gene calls are TRBV27 and TRBJ1-5, with 7 bases aligning to TRBD1. Trimming took 4 bases from V and 9 from J; bases not matched to a gene: 12. CDR3 length equals 15 residues. CDR1 is MNHEY, CDR2 SMNVEV, per germline (reference sequence). This chain's CDR3 is CASSSGQVGYRPQHF. The CDR3 DNA reads as TGTGCCAGCAGTTCTGGACAGGTTGGTTATCGGCCCCAGCATTTT.